This T cell receptor (beta chain) was sequenced in a study of brain metastases from non-small cell lung cancer. In the case of this clone: Its specificity is unknown.

The study's findings and limits: Fewer infiltrating T cells were found in brain metastases than primaries. T-cell clones appeared expanded in about 64% of brain metastases relative to matched primary tumors. Paired brain metastases and primary tumors largely shared TCR repertoires.

Sequencing used immunoSEQ multiplex PCR; TCRdb keeps in-frame clones, though not all of them. The sample holds about 1,800 clones, around 90% seen once. Germline V lookup: CDR1 SGHVS, CDR2 FQNEAQ. The CDR3 length is 16 residues. The V end lost 0 bases, the J end lost 9 bases, and 18 bases lay between the germline ends. The TCR comes from a donor at least 40 years old with non-small cell lung cancer. The genes are TRBV7-8 and TRBJ2-1, with a tentative D call TRBD1 (6 bases). The material sequenced was tissue from a brain metastasis. DNA for the CDR3: TGTGCCAGCAGCTTAGCGGTGCAGGCCCGAGGGGGTGAGCAGTTCTTC. Its translation is CASSLAVQARGGEQFF.